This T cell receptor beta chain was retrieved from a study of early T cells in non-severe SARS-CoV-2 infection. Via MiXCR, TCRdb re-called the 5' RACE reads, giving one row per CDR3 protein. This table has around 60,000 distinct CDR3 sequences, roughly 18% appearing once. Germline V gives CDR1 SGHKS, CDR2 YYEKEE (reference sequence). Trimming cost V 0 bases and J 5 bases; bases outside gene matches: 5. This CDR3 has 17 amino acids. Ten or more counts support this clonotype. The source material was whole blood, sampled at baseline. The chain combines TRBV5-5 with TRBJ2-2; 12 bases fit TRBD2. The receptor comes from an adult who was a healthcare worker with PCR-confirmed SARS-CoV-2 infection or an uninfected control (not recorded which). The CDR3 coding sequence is TGTGCCAGCAGCTTGGTACTAGGACTAGCGGGGACCGGGGAGCTGTTTTTT. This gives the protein CASSLVLGLAGTGELFF.